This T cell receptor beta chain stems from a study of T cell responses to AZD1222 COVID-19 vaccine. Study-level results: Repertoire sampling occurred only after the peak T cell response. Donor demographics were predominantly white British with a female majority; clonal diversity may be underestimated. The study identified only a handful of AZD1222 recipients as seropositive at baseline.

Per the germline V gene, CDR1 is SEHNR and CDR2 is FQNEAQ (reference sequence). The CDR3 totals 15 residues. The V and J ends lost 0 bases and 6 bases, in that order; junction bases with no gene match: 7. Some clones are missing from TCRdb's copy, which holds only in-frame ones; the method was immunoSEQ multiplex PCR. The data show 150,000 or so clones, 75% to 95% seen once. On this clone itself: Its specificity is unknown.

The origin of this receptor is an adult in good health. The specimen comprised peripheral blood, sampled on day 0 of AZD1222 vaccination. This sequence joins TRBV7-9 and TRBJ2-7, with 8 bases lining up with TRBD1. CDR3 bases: TGTGCCAGCAGCTTAGCGTTGGGACAGGTAGGCGAGCAGTACTTC. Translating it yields CASSLALGQVGEQYF.